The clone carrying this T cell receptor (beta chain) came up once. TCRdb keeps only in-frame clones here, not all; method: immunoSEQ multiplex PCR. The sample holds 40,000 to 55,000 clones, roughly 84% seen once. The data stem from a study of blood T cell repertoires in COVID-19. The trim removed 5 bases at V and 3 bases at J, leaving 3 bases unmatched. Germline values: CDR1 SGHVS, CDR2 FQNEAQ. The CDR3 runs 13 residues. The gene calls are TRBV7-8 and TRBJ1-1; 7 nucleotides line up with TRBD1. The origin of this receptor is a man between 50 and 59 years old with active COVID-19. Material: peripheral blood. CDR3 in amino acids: CASSRTGDTEAFF. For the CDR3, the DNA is TGTGCCAGCAGCCGCACAGGGGACACTGAAGCTTTCTTT. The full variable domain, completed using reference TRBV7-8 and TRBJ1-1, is GAGVSQSPRYKVAKRGQDVALRCDPISGHVSLFWYQQALGQGPEFLTYFQNEAQLDKSGLPSDRFFAERPEGSVSTLKIQRTQQEDSAVYLCASSRTGDTEAFFGQGTRLTVV.